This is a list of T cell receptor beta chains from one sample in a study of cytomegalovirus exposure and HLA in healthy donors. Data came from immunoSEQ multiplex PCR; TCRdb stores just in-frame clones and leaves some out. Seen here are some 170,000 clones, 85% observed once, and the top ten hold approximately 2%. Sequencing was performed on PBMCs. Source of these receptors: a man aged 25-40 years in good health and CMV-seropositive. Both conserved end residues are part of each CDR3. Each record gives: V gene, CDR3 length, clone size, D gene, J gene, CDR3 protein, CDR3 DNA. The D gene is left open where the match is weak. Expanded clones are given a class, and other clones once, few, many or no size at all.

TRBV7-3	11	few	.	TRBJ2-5	CASSLSETQYF	TGTGCCAGCAGCTTATCGGAGACCCAGTACTTC
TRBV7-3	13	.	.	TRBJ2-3	CASSLASTDTQYF	TGTGCCAGCAGCTTGGCTAGCACAGATACGCAGTATTTT
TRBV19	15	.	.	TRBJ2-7	CASSLGGTNFYEQYF	TGTGCCAGTAGTTTAGGGGGGACAAACTTTTACGAGCAGTACTTC
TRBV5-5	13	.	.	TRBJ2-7	CASRSGIAREQYF	TGTGCCAGCAGATCCGGTATCGCCCGCGAGCAGTACTTC
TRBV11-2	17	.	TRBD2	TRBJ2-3	CASSPRLAGGRGDTQYF	TGTGCCAGCAGCCCTCGACTAGCGGGGGGTCGGGGGGATACGCAGTATTTT
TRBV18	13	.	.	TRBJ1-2	CASSPRRGNGYTF	TGTGCCAGCTCACCACGGCGCGGCAATGGCTACACCTTC
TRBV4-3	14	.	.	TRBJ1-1	CASSPRSMNTEAFF	TGCGCCAGCAGCCCAAGGAGTATGAACACTGAAGCTTTCTTT
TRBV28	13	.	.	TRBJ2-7	CASSRGGLHEQYF	TGTGCCAGCAGTAGGGGGGGCCTCCACGAGCAGTACTTC
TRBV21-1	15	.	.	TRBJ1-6	CASSRRGLYNSPLHF	TGTGCCAGCAGCAGGCGGGGTTTATATAATTCACCCCTCCACTTT
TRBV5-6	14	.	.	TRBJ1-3	CASSSTEAGNTIYF	TGTGCCAGCAGCTCCACCGAGGCTGGAAACACCATATATTTT
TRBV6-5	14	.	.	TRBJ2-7	CASTQRGAYYEQYF	TGTGCCAGCACTCAACGGGGGGCCTACTACGAGCAGTACTTC
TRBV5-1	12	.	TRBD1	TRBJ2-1	CASRGTGNEQFF	TGCGCCAGCAGAGGGACAGGCAATGAGCAGTTCTTC
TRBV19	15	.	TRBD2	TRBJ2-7	CASSPAAGSSYEQYF	TGTGCCAGTAGTCCAGCAGCGGGGTCCTCCTACGAGCAGTACTTC
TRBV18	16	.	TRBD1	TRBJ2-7	CASSPRQGLRSYEQYF	TGTGCCAGCTCACCACGACAGGGATTACGCTCCTACGAGCAGTACTTC
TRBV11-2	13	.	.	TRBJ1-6	CASSLGAPSPLHF	TGTGCCAGCAGCTTAGGGGCGCCTTCACCCCTCCACTTT
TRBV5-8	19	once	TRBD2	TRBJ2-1	CASSSAGTSGGAFYNEQFF	TGTGCCAGCAGCTCGGCCGGGACTAGCGGGGGGGCCTTCTATAATGAGCAGTTCTTC
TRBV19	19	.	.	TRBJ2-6	CASSGVQGLLGGGANVLTF	TGTGCCAGTAGTGGGGTACAGGGTCTCCTGGGTGGTGGGGCCAACGTCCTGACTTTC
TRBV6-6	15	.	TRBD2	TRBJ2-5	CASSWTSGTQETQYF	TGTGCCAGCAGTTGGACTAGCGGGACCCAAGAGACCCAGTACTTC